These 18 T cell receptor beta chains originate from one sample sequenced in a study of regulatory T cells in long-lasting Graves disease. The time point here: newly diagnosed GD, antithyroid drugs for less than 3 months. Making the TCR library involved RNA that had been extracted from PBMCs. Researchers made TCR beta libraries by using iRepertoire HTBI primers and running Arm-PCR on CDR3 regions. TCRdb redid the calling of the multiplex PCR reads with MiXCR, one entry per CDR3 protein. In the table there are hundreds of thousands of distinct CDR3 sequences, more than 10% of which are singletons. A further study also used this sample, focusing on T cells in Graves' hyperthyroidism and ophthalmopathy.

Sequencing was performed on peripheral blood mononuclear cells (PBMCs), taken at new diagnosis, from a patient treated with antithyroid drugs. Receptor source: a woman under 40 with Graves disease.

This clonotype was seen ten or more times. The chain carries TRBV19 and TRBJ1-4; 10 positions match TRBD1. With V trimmed by 5 bases and J by 6 bases, 6 bases remained unmatched. The CDR3 loop spans 15 amino acids. In germline, CDR1 is LNHDA, CDR2 SQIVND (reference sequence). The CDR3 bases are TGTGCCAGTAGTCCCCGGACAGGGGGGGATGAAAAACTGTTTTTT. Translation gives CASSPRTGGDEKLFF.

There are many counts of this clonotype. The chain carries TRBV6-1 and TRBJ2-7, with 8 bases aligning to TRBD2. This CDR3 comprises 16 residues. Germline CDR1 reads MNHNS; CDR2 reads SASEGT. V trimming: 2 bases; J trimming: 2 bases; junction bases outside the gene matches: 8. CDR3 DNA sequence: TGTGCCAGCAGTGAATTGGCTAGCGGGCTGACCTACGAGCAGTACTTC. It codes for CASSELASGLTYEQYF.

Comment on this clonotype: This clone may be a read error of a much larger clone one base away. The V and J genes are TRBV20-1 and TRBJ2-7; D may be TRBD1 (5 bases). The CDR3 has 12 amino acids. The germline V gene encodes CDR1 DFQATT and CDR2 SNEGSKA (reference sequence). CDR3 in DNA: TGCAGTGCTAGACCTGACAGTGGAGAGCAGTCCTTC. Its protein product is CSARPDSGEQSF.

V usage is TRBV5-1 and J usage is TRBJ1-2, with a tentative D call TRBD1 (5 bases). The CDR3 totals 15 residues. The V end lost 3 bases, the J end lost 7 bases, and 19 bases lay between the germline ends. Germline CDR1 is SGHRS and CDR2 is YFSETQ. The CDR3 reads CASSSDTGRQRGYTF. For the CDR3, the DNA is TGCGCCAGCAGCTCCGACACGGGACGACAACGTGGCTACACCTTC.

The chain employs TRBV18 and TRBJ2-1; D remains ambiguous. Germline lookup yields CDR1 KGHSH and CDR2 LQKENI. The CDR3 runs 14 residues. Trimming removed 2 bases at V and 2 bases at J, with 7 bases between. CDR3 in amino acids: CASSPSRTYNEQFF. In DNA, the CDR3 is TGTGCCAGCTCACCAAGCCGGACCTACAATGAGCAGTTCTTC.

This clonotype was seen repeatedly, ten times or more. The chain links TRBV7-2 to TRBJ2-1; 10 nucleotides match TRBD2. The CDR3 sequence is 17 residues long. Germline trimming cut 1 base from V and 8 bases from J; bases unmatched to any gene: 11. Germline CDR1 and CDR2: SGHTA and FQGNSA. The CDR3 sequence: CASSLEVSPSGSDEQFF. As DNA, the CDR3 is TGTGCCAGCAGCTTAGAGGTTTCGCCTAGCGGGAGTGATGAGCAGTTCTTC.

This clonotype was picked up many times. The chain joins TRBV11-2 to TRBJ2-4; D gene uncertain. V shed 2 bases and J shed 0 bases, with 8 bases lying between them. CDR1 is SGHAT and CDR2 is FQNNGV in the germline V gene. The CDR3 consists of 15 residues. The DNA for the CDR3 is TGTGCCAGCAGCTTAACAGTACTAGCCAAAAACATTCAGTACTTC. It specifies CASSLTVLAKNIQYF.

V gene TRBV9 combines with J gene TRBJ1-1; 8 nucleotides match TRBD1. The junction had 10 bases not matched to a gene; V was cut back by 0 bases and J by 6 bases. The CDR3 spans 16 residues. CDR1 is SGDLS, CDR2 YYNGEE, per germline. The CDR3 loop is CASSVEQGAIRSEAFF. The CDR3, as DNA: TGTGCCAGCAGCGTAGAGCAGGGGGCAATAAGATCTGAAGCTTTCTTT. Variable domain in full (rest from reference TRBV9 and TRBJ1-1): DSGVTQTPKHLITATGQRVTLRCSPRSGDLSVYWYQQSLDQGLQFLIQYYNGEERAKGNILERFSAQQFPDLHSELNLSSLELGDSALYFCASSVEQGAIRSEAFFGQGTRLTVV.

This clonotype was detected ten times or more. The rearrangement uses TRBV6-2 or TRBV6-3 and TRBJ2-7; D unresolved. The germline gives CDR1 MNHEY, CDR2 SVGEGT. CDR3 length equals 14 residues. V was cut by 2 bases and J by 5 bases, with 13 bases left in between. The CDR3 DNA sequence: TGTGCCAGCAGTTACGGCGGACCTGCCCACGAGCAGTACTTC. Translation gives CASSYGGPAHEQYF.

The V and J genes are TRBV7-2 and TRBJ2-2; D unclear. CDR3 length: 18 amino acids. Germline V lookup: CDR1 SGHTA, CDR2 FQGNSA. Trimming cost V 4 bases and J 1 base, with 19 bases left between them. The CDR3 region has the DNA TGTGCCAGCAGCTCCCACCCTTTGGCAAGGGAGAACACCGGGGAGCTGTTTTTT. Amino acids: CASSSHPLARENTGELFF. Looking up the rest from reference TRBV7-2 and TRBJ2-2 gives the full variable domain: GAGVSQSPSNKVTEKGKDVELRCDPISGHTALYWYRQSLGQGLEFLIYFQGNSAPDKSGLPSDRFSAERTGGSVSTLTIQRTQQEDSAVYLCASSSHPLARENTGELFFGEGSRLTVL.

This clonotype appeared many times. The chain carries TRBV9 and TRBJ2-1; no definite D call. Germline-derived CDR1 and CDR2 are SGDLS and YYNGEE. The V and J ends lost 0 bases and 6 bases respectively, with 7 bases between them. This CDR3 spans 13 amino acids. The CDR3 nucleotides are TGTGCCAGCAGCGTAGATATGGTCAATGAGCAGTTCTTC. It encodes CASSVDMVNEQFF.

This clonotype was observed at least ten times. The chain combines TRBV27 with TRBJ1-1, with TRBD1 identical over 7 bases. V shed 8 bases and J 3 bases; nucleotides not matched to a gene: 12. The CDR3 length is 15 residues. CDR1 is MNHEY and CDR2 is SMNVEV in the germline V gene (reference sequence). The CDR3 DNA reads as TGTGCCAGCTTTCTTAGACAGGGTGGGGACACTGAAGCTTTCTTT. Translating it yields CASFLRQGGDTEAFF.

There are many counts of this clonotype. This chain links TRBV2 with TRBJ2-5; possibly TRBD2 for D (6 bases). Germline CDR1 reads SNHLY; CDR2 reads FYNNEI. The CDR3 length is 13 residues. V lost 8 bases and J lost 4, with 14 bases in between. The CDR3 here is CASGGDGRETQYF. The CDR3 nucleotides read TGTGCCAGCGGCGGGGACGGGAGAGAGACCCAGTACTTC.

This clonotype was detected a few times. J is TRBJ1-2 and V is TRBV6-1; D perhaps matches TRBD1 (6 bases). V was clipped by 6 bases and J by 3 bases, with 11 bases between them. In germline, CDR1 is MNHNS, CDR2 SASEGT. The CDR3 has 13 residues. CDR3 bases: TGTGCCAGCAGGCGAGGGGGGTACTATGGCTACACCTTC. The encoded protein is CASRRGGYYGYTF.

In this sample, this clonotype turned up many times. The V and J genes are TRBV28 and TRBJ2-7; TRBD1 aligns across 9 bases. Germline lookup yields CDR1 MDHEN and CDR2 SYDVKM. The CDR3 covers 14 residues. V shed 8 bases, J shed 3 bases, and the junction held 8 bases outside the gene matches. As DNA, the CDR3 is TGTGCCAGCGCCTGGACAGGGGCGAACTACGAGCAGTACTTC. Its translation is CASAWTGANYEQYF.

In its sample, this clonotype was seen a few times. The genes are TRBV2 and TRBJ2-1; TRBD2 agrees at 14 bases. The CDR3 consists of 15 residues. V shed 7 bases, J shed 9 bases, and the junction held 8 bases outside the gene matches. Per germline, CDR1 SNHLY and CDR2 FYNNEI. DNA for the CDR3: TGTGCCAGCACAATAATAGGACTAGCGGGAGGTGAGCAGTTCTTC. Residues: CASTIIGLAGGEQFF. The whole variable domain, filled in from reference TRBV2 and TRBJ2-1, reads EPEVTQTPSHQVTQMGQEVILRCVPISNHLYFYWYRQILGQKVEFLVSFYNNEISEKSEIFDDQFSVERPDGSNFTLKIRSTKLEDSAMYFCASTIIGLAGGEQFFGPGTRLTVL.

Many counts were recorded for this clonotype. The chain combines TRBV11-2 with TRBJ1-2; no clear D gene. Per the germline V gene, CDR1 is SGHAT and CDR2 is FQNNGV. The CDR3 covers 13 residues. V was pared by 1 base and J by 4 bases, with 7 bases between. CDR3: CASSLGLSYGYTF. In DNA form, the CDR3 reads TGTGCCAGCAGCTTAGGACTCAGCTATGGCTACACCTTC.

This clonotype was counted many times. The rearrangement uses TRBV20-1 and TRBJ2-7; 9 nucleotides line up with TRBD1. Germline CDR1 is DFQATT and CDR2 is SNEGSKA (reference sequence). The CDR3 runs to 14 residues. V lost 6 bases and J lost 2; bases outside the gene matches: 8. CDR3 sequence reads: CSALGTGRTYEQYF. DNA for the CDR3: TGCAGTGCCCTGGGGACAGGGAGGACCTACGAGCAGTACTTC.